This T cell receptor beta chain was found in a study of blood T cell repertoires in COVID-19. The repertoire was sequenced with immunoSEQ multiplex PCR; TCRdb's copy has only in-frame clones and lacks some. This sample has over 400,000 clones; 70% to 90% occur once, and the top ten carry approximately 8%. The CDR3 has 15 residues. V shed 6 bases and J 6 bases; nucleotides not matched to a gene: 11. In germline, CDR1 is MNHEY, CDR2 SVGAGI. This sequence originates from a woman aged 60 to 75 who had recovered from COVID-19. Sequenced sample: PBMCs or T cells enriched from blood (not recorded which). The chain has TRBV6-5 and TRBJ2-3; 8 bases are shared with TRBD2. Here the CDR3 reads CASRNSGVEVDTQYF. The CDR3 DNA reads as TGTGCCAGCAGGAATAGCGGGGTAGAGGTGGATACGCAGTATTTT.